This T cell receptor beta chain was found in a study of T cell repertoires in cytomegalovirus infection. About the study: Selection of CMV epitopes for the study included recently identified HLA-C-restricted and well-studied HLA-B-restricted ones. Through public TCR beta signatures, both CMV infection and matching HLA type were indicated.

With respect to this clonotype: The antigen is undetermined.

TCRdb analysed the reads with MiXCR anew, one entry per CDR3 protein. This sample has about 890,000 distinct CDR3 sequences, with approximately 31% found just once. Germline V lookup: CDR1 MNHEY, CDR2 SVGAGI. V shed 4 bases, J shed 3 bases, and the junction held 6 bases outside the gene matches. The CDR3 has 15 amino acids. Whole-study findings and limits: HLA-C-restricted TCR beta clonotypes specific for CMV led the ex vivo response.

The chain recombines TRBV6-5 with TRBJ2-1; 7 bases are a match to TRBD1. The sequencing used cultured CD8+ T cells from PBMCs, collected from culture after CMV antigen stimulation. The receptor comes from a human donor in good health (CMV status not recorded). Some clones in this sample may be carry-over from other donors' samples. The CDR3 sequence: CASSLATGVYNEQFF. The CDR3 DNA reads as TGTGCCAGCAGTTTAGCTACAGGGGTCTACAATGAGCAGTTCTTC.